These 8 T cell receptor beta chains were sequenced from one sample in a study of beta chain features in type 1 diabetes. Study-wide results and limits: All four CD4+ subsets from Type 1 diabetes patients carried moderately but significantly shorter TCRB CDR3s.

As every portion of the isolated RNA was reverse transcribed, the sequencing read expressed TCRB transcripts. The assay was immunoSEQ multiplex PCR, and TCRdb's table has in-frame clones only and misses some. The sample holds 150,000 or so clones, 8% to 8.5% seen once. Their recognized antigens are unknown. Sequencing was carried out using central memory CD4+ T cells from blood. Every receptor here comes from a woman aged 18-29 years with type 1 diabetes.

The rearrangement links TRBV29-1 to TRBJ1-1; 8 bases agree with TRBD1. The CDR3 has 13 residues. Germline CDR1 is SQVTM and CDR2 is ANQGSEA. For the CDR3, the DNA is TGCAGTGCGAGACAGGGGATGGACACTGAAGCTTTCTTT. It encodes CSARQGMDTEAFF.

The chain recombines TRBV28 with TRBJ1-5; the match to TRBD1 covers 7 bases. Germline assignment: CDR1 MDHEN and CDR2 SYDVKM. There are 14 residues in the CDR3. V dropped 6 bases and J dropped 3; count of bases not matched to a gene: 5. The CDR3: CASSSGTVNQPQHF. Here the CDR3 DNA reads TGTGCCAGCAGCTCCGGGACAGTCAATCAGCCCCAGCATTTT.

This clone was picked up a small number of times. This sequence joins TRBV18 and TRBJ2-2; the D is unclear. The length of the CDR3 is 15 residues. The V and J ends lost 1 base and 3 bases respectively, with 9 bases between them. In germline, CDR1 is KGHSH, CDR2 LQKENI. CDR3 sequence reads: CASSPRTQDTGELFF. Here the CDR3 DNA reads TGTGCCAGCTCACCACGCACCCAGGACACCGGGGAGCTGTTTTTT.

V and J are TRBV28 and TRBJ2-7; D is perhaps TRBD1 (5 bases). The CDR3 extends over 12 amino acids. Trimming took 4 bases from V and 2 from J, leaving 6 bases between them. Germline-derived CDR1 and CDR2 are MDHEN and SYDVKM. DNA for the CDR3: TGTGCCAGCAGTTCAGGGACCTACGAGCAGTACTTC. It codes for CASSSGTYEQYF. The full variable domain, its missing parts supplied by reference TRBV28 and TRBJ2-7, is DVKVTQSSRYLVKRTGEKVFLECVQDMDHENMFWYRQDPGLGLRLIYFSYDVKMKEKGDIPEGYSVSREKKERFSLILESASTNQTSMYLCASSSGTYEQYFGPGTRLTVT.

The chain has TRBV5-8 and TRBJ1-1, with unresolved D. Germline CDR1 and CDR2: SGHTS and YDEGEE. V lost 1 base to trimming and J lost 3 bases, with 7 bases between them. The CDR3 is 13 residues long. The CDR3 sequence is CASSLSPDTEAFF. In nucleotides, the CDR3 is TGTGCCAGCAGCTTGTCTCCAGACACTGAAGCTTTCTTT.

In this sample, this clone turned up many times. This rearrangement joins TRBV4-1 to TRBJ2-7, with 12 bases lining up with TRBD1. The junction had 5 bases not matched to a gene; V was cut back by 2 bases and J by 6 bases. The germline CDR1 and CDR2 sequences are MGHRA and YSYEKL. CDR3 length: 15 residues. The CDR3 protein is CASSQPGQGASEQYF. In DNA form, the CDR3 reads TGCGCCAGCAGCCAACCGGGACAGGGGGCCTCCGAGCAGTACTTC.

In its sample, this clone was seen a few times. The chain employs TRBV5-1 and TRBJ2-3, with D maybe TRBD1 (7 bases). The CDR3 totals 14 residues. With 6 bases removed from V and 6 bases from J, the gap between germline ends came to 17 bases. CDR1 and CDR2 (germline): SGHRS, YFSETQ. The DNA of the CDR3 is TGCGCCAGCAAGGGGGCCTCGGGAGTCGATACGCAGTATTTT. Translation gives CASKGASGVDTQYF.

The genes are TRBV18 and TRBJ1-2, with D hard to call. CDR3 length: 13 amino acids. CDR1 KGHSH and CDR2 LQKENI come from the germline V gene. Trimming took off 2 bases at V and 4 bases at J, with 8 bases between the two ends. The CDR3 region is CASSPENSYGYTF. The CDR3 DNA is TGTGCCAGCTCACCAGAAAACAGCTATGGCTACACCTTC.